This T cell receptor (beta chain) was sequenced during a study of CD8 T cells in ankylosing spondylitis (dated by TCRdb to the late 2010s). About the investigation overall: T cell receptor beta repertoires were profiled in healthy donors and ankylosing spondylitis patients so that disease-linked TCR variants could be found. In total, the full study cohort was made up of roughly 100 healthy donors and approximately 27 ankylosing spondylitis patients. Peripheral blood samples were taken, and synovial fluid was additionally collected from ankylosing spondylitis patients.

Sequencing relied on an Illumina HiSeq 2500. Quantitative 5'-RACE with molecular barcodes was used to prepare TCR beta libraries. Turning to the authors' computational methods: To identify disease-linked TCR variants, a new computational method was used, one built on a probabilistic model of VDJ rearrangement. TCRdb applied fastp at Q25 and MiXCR to the public reads, then kept only in-frame beta chains. Identical CDR3 proteins give one entry, which carries the most common genes and DNA. TCRdb's processing, not the authors', yielded these V and J calls. The sample records 400,000 to 450,000 distinct CDR3 sequences, over 15% of which are singletons. The ten most abundant clones make up 0.85% to 1.3% of the sample. This clonotype was seen a few times. Its antigen remains undetermined. Base qualities are not at hand, and no much larger clone is one base apart. General study outcomes and caveats: A TCR beta motif made up of several highly homologous amino acid variants appeared to be characteristic of blood from ankylosing spondylitis patients. Some motif variants had previously been reported in the synovial fluid and blood of reactive arthritis patients, which suggests shared mechanisms of disease initiation. In peripheral blood, the disease-linked clones were found at relatively low frequencies and had a CD8+ phenotype. The disease-linked clones were reported as significantly enriched in matched synovial fluid samples from ankylosing spondylitis patients.

The material sequenced was blood, either unsorted or a sorted T cell fraction (not recorded which). This TCR was sampled from a male donor with ankylosing spondylitis.

The CDR3 in this case is CASSESGLVEGYTF. The DNA sequence is given as TGTGCCAGCAGTGAAAGCGGGCTCGTGGAGGGCTACACCTTC. The chain employs TRBV2 and TRBJ1-2, with the D gene too uncertain to name. CDR1 and CDR2, looked up from the germline V gene, are SNHLY and FYNNEI. The CDR3 runs 14 amino acids, cysteine and phenylalanine included. Only the CDR3 part of the read is kept: 42 bases, read in frame from the first base. The junction shows trimming of 2 bases on V and 8 bases on J, plus 15 bases between the germline ends.